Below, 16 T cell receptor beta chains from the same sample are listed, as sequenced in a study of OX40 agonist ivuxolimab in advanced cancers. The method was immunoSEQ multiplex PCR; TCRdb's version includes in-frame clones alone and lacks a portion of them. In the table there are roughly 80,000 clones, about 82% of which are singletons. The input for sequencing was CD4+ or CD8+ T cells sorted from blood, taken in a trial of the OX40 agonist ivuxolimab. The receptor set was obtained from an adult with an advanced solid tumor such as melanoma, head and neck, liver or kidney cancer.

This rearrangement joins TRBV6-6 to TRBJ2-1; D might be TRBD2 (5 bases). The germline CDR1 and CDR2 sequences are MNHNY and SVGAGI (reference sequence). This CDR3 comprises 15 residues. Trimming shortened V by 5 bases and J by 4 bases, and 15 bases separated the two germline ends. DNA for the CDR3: TGTGCCAGCAGTGCCGGGATGACGCGTTACAATGAGCAGTTCTTC. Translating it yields CASSAGMTRYNEQFF.

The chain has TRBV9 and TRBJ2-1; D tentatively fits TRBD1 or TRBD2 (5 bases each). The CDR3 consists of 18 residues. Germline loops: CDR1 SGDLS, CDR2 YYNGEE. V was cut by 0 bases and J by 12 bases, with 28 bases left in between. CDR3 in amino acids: CASSVEINSGTIRSSQFF. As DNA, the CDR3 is TGTGCCAGCAGCGTAGAGATAAACTCAGGGACGATTCGTTCTTCGCAGTTCTTC.

CDR3 in amino acids: CASSLTKNLEQYF. The CDR3 DNA is TGTGCCAGCAGCCTGACCAAGAATTTAGAGCAGTACTTC. The genes are TRBV7-8 and TRBJ2-7, with D unclear. The CDR3 contains 13 residues. The germline gives CDR1 SGHVS, CDR2 FQNEAQ. V lost 5 bases to trimming and J lost 7 bases, with 15 bases between them.

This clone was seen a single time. CDR3 loop: CASSLTGPQNTEAFF. CDR3 nucleotide sequence: TGTGCCAGCAGCTTAACAGGGCCGCAGAACACTGAAGCTTTCTTT. This rearrangement joins TRBV9 to TRBJ1-1, with D possibly matching TRBD1 (6 bases). V lost 4 bases and J 1 base, leaving 14 bases between the germline ends. The CDR3 is 15 amino acids. Germline CDR1 SGDLS, CDR2 YYNGEE. The full variable domain, with the rest looked up from reference TRBV9 and TRBJ1-1, is DSGVTQTPKHLITATGQRVTLRCSPRSGDLSVYWYQQSLDQGLQFLIQYYNGEERAKGNILERFSAQQFPDLHSELNLSSLELGDSALYFCASSLTGPQNTEAFFGQGTRLTVV.

In DNA, the CDR3 is TGTGCCAGCAGCCAAGTTCTTGCGGGGGGTACCGGGGAGCTGTTTTTT. Its protein product is CASSQVLAGGTGELFF. This chain uses TRBV14 with TRBJ2-2, with 8 bases fitting TRBD2. This CDR3 spans 16 amino acids. V lost 1 base to trimming and J lost 5 bases; unmatched junction nucleotides: 6. Germline V gene data show CDR1 as SGHDN and CDR2 as FVKESK.

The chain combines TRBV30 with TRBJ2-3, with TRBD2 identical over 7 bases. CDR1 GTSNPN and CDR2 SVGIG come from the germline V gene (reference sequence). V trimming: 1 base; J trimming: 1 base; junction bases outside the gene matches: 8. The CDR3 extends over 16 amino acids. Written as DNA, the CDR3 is TGTGCCTGGAGTGGCCTGAAGCGGGGAGGCACAGATACGCAGTATTTT. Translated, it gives CAWSGLKRGGTDTQYF.

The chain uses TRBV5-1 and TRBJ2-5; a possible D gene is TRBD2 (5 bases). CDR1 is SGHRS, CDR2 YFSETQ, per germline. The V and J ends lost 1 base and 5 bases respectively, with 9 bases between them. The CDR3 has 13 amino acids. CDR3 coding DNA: TGCGCCAGCAGCTTGACCCCGGGGGAGACCCAGTACTTC. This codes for CASSLTPGETQYF.

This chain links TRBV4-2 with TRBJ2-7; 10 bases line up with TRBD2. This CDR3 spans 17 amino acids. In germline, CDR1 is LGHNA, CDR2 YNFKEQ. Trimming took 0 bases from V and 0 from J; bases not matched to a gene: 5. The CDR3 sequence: CASSQDPSGGLSYEQYF. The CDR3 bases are TGTGCCAGCAGCCAAGATCCTAGCGGGGGCCTCTCCTACGAGCAGTACTTC.

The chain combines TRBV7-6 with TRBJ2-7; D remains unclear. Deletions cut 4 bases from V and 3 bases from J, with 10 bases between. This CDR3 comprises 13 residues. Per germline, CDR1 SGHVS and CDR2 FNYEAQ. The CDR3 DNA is TGTGCCAGCAGCTCGTATTTAGGCTACGAGCAGTACTTC. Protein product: CASSSYLGYEQYF.

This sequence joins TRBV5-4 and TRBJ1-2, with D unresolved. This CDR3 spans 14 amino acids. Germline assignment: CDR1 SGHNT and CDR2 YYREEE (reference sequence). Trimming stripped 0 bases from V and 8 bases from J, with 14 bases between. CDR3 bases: TGTGCCAGCAGCTTGGCCGACCGGGAAGGAGGCTACACCTTC. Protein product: CASSLADREGGYTF.

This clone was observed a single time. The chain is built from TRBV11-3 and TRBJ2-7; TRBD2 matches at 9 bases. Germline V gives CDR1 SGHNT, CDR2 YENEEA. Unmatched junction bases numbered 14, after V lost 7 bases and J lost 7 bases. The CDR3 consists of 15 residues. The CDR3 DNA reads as TGTGCCAGCACCAAATCCCGCGGGGGGGCAAAGGAGCAGTACTTC. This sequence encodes CASTKSRGGAKEQYF.

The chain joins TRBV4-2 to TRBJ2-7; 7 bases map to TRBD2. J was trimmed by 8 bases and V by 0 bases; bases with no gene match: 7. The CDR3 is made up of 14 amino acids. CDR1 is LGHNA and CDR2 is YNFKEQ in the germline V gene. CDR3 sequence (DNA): TGTGCCAGCAGCCAAGAAACTAGCGTGAGAAAGCAGTACTTC. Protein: CASSQETSVRKQYF.

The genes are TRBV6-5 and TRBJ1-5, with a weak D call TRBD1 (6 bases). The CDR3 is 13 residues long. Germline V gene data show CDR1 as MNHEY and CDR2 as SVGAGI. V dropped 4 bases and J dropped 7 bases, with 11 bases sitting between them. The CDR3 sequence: CASSLQGGQPQHF. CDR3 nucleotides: TGTGCCAGCAGTTTACAGGGAGGACAGCCCCAGCATTTT.

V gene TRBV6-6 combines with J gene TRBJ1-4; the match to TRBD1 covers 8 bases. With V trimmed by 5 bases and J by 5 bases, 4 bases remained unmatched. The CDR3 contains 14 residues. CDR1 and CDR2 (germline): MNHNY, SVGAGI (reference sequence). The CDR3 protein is CASSQDRGNEKLFF. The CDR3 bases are TGTGCCAGCAGTCAAGACAGGGGCAATGAAAAACTGTTTTTT.

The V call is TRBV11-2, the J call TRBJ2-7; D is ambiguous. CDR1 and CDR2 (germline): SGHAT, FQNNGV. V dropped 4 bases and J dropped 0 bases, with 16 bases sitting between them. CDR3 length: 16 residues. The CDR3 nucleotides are TGTGCCAGCAGCTCCACCCCCGGGTCTAACTCCTACGAGCAGTACTTC. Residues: CASSSTPGSNSYEQYF.

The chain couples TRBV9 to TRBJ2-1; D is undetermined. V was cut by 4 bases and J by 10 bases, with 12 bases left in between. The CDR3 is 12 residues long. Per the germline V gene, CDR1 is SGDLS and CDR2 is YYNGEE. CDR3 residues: CASSPPGWEQFF. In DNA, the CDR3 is TGTGCCAGCAGCCCCCCTGGTTGGGAGCAGTTCTTC.